The clone carrying this TCR beta chain was observed at least ten times. Antigen specificity is unknown. Described time point: longitudinal time-point 3. This specimen comes from a study of neurological immune-mediated disorders. Points from the study as a whole: HTLV-1-associated myelopathy had the most TCR clonal expansion, and multiple sclerosis had the least, less than healthy controls.

Via MiXCR, TCRdb re-called the 5' RACE reads, giving one row per CDR3 protein. The sample contains 85,000 to 110,000 distinct CDR3 sequences, under 14% of which appear only once. There are 13 residues in the CDR3. CDR1 and CDR2 (germline): SGHTA, FQGNSA. V was pared by 4 bases and J by 3 bases, with 3 bases of the junction left unmatched. The material sequenced was PBMCs. The sequence was obtained from a female donor with HTLV-1-associated myelopathy (HAM/TSP). The chain combines TRBV7-2 with TRBJ2-7; TRBD1 matches 7 bases. CDR3 residues: CASSSDRFYEQYF. The CDR3 DNA reads as TGTGCCAGCAGCTCGGACAGGTTCTACGAGCAGTACTTC.